The 6 T cell receptor beta chains below come from one sample, sequenced in a study of shared clonotypes between healthy human individuals. Using immunoSEQ multiplex PCR, the repertoire was profiled, and TCRdb retains in-frame clones only, with some absent. Here the sample spans roughly 100,000 clones, around 71% being singletons. The sample taken for sequencing was memory CD8+ T cells sorted from blood. The subset is: CD45RO+ cells pooled with CCR7-negative TemRA cells. The receptors shown here come from a woman in her 30s in good health.

The V gene is TRBV7-9, the J gene TRBJ2-1; 12 positions match TRBD2. This CDR3 region has 16 residues. Per germline, CDR1 SEHNR and CDR2 FQNEAQ (reference sequence). V lost 4 bases, J lost 11 bases, and 12 bases stayed unmatched. In DNA, the CDR3 is TGTGCCAGCAGCTCCACTAGCGGGAGGAATCATCTCCAGCAGTTCTTC. This encodes CASSSTSGRNHLQQFF.

Remarks on this clone: Within the sample, other DNA sequences also encode this same CDR3. This chain joins TRBV28 and TRBJ1-5, with 10 nucleotides matching TRBD1. Germline CDR1 is MDHEN and CDR2 is SYDVKM. The CDR3 is 15 residues long. The V segment lost 5 bases and the J segment 4 bases; nucleotides outside the gene matches: 5. The CDR3 reads CASSPTGGSNQPQHF. CDR3 nucleotide sequence: TGTGCCAGCAGTCCGACAGGGGGCAGTAATCAGCCCCAGCATTTT.

The chain has TRBV29-1 and TRBJ2-7; TRBD2 is a possible D gene (7 bases). Trimming left V 7 bases short and J 2 bases short, with 36 bases between. The CDR3 totals 20 residues. Germline V gene lookup returns CDR1 SQVTM and CDR2 ANQGSEA. CDR3 DNA sequence: TGCAGCGGAGGGGGGGGATTCTTAATAAAGTTCGACTTGGGTACCTACGAGCAGTACTTC. Encoded protein: CSGGGGFLIKFDLGTYEQYF.

The chain uses TRBV19 and TRBJ2-1; 9 bases fit TRBD1. Trimming took 7 bases from V and 6 from J; bases not matched to a gene: 10. CDR1 and CDR2 from the germline V gene are LNHDA and SQIVND (reference sequence). This CDR3 comprises 15 residues. CDR3 nucleotides: TGTGCCAGTATGAGACGGACAGGGGCACCCAATGAGCAGTTCTTC. This encodes CASMRRTGAPNEQFF. The full variable domain, with the rest looked up from reference TRBV19 and TRBJ2-1, is DGGITQSPKYLFRKEGQNVTLSCEQNLNHDAMYWYRQDPGQGLRLIYYSQIVNDFQKGDIAEGYSVSREKKESFPLTVTSAQKNPTAFYLCASMRRTGAPNEQFFGPGTRLTVL.

The sample holds one count of this clone. The rearrangement uses TRBV30 and TRBJ2-3; D is ambiguous. Trimming removed 5 bases from V and 2 bases from J, with 8 bases in between. This CDR3 is 12 amino acids long. Germline V gene sequence: CDR1 GTSNPN, CDR2 SVGIG (reference sequence). The CDR3 sequence: CAWASLTDTQYF. For the CDR3, the DNA is TGTGCCTGGGCCTCTCTCACAGATACGCAGTATTTT.

The J gene is TRBJ2-2, the V gene TRBV5-6; D may correspond to TRBD1 or TRBD2 (5 bases each). CDR1 and CDR2 (germline): SGHDT, YYEEEE. V lost 0 bases, J lost 7 bases, and 10 bases lay in between. This CDR3 is 14 amino acids long. CDR3 region: CASSLAGTNGELFF. CDR3 coding DNA: TGTGCCAGCAGCTTGGCGGGGACCAACGGGGAGCTGTTTTTT.